This is a list of T cell receptor beta chains from one sample in a study of brain T cells in children with intractable seizures. Profiled with immunoSEQ multiplex PCR; TCRdb holds only in-frame clones, not every one. Found here are around 80,000 clones, about 90% of them singletons; the top ten hold around 25%. The specimen comprised peripheral blood, sampled at surgery. These receptors all come from a girl aged 2-9 years with Rasmussen encephalitis and intractable seizures. The CDR3 runs from the conserved cysteine through the conserved F or W. Fields, in order: D gene, V gene, clone size, J gene, CDR3 protein, CDR3 DNA. The D gene is left open where the match is weak. Size is omitted from some rows. Given values are once, few, many or a class for expanded clones.

d_gene: TRBD1
v_gene: TRBV6-6
abundance: once
j_gene: TRBJ2-7
CDR3aa: CASSYSFRDRVYEQYF
CDR3nt: TGTGCCAGCAGTTACTCGTTTCGGGACAGGGTCTACGAGCAGTACTTC

d_gene: -
v_gene: TRBV10-3
abundance: -
j_gene: TRBJ1-1
CDR3aa: CAIRETGPNTEAFF
CDR3nt: TGTGCCATCAGAGAAACAGGGCCCAACACTGAAGCTTTCTTT

d_gene: -
v_gene: TRBV7-6
abundance: once
j_gene: TRBJ2-2
CDR3aa: CASTKGSTLTGELFF
CDR3nt: TGTGCCAGCACCAAGGGGTCCACGCTTACCGGGGAGCTGTTTTTT

d_gene: -
v_gene: TRBV13
abundance: once
j_gene: TRBJ2-7
CDR3aa: CASSLGSPSYEQYF
CDR3nt: TGTGCCAGCAGCTTAGGTAGCCCCTCCTACGAGCAGTACTTC

d_gene: TRBD1
v_gene: TRBV24-1
abundance: -
j_gene: TRBJ2-3
CDR3aa: CATSDPGQGRSDTQYF
CDR3nt: TGTGCCACCAGTGACCCCGGACAGGGCCGTTCAGATACGCAGTATTTT

d_gene: -
v_gene: TRBV6-5
abundance: -
j_gene: TRBJ2-7
CDR3aa: CASSLVAYEQYF
CDR3nt: TGTGCCAGCAGTTTGGTCGCCTACGAGCAGTACTTC

d_gene: TRBD2
v_gene: TRBV19
abundance: -
j_gene: TRBJ2-7
CDR3aa: CASTKRGSYEQYF
CDR3nt: TGTGCCAGTACTAAGCGGGGCTCCTACGAGCAGTACTTC

d_gene: TRBD1
v_gene: TRBV9
abundance: -
j_gene: TRBJ1-2
CDR3aa: CASSGGTGEAYGYTF
CDR3nt: TGTGCCAGCAGCGGAGGAACAGGGGAGGCCTATGGCTACACCTTC

d_gene: -
v_gene: TRBV25-1
abundance: -
j_gene: TRBJ1-4
CDR3aa: CASSSPLATNEKLFF
CDR3nt: TGTGCCAGCAGTTCCCCCCTTGCAACTAATGAAAAACTGTTTTTT

d_gene: TRBD1
v_gene: TRBV9
abundance: -
j_gene: TRBJ2-3
CDR3aa: CASSARQGQFTDTQYF
CDR3nt: TGTGCCAGCAGCGCCCGACAGGGGCAATTCACAGATACGCAGTATTTT

d_gene: TRBD1
v_gene: TRBV14
abundance: -
j_gene: TRBJ2-7
CDR3aa: CASSQDRVYEQYF
CDR3nt: TGTGCCAGCAGCCAGGACAGGGTTTACGAGCAGTACTTC

d_gene: -
v_gene: TRBV7-2
abundance: -
j_gene: TRBJ1-6
CDR3aa: CASSALRTVSSYNSPLHF
CDR3nt: TGTGCCAGCAGCGCTTTAAGGACGGTGAGCTCCTATAATTCACCCCTCCACTTT

d_gene: -
v_gene: TRBV12-3/TRBV12-4
abundance: -
j_gene: TRBJ2-7
CDR3aa: CASSEVSYEQYF
CDR3nt: TGTGCCAGCAGTGAGGTTTCCTACGAGCAGTACTTC

d_gene: -
v_gene: TRBV6-5
abundance: -
j_gene: TRBJ1-5
CDR3aa: CASSPWGVINQPQHF
CDR3nt: TGTGCCAGCAGCCCCTGGGGAGTAATCAATCAGCCCCAGCATTTT

d_gene: -
v_gene: TRBV12-5
abundance: -
j_gene: TRBJ2-3
CDR3aa: CASESHSTDTQYF
CDR3nt: TGTGCTAGTGAGTCCCACAGCACAGATACGCAGTATTTT

d_gene: TRBD1
v_gene: TRBV7-9
abundance: -
j_gene: TRBJ1-1
CDR3aa: CASSLGQGTEAFF
CDR3nt: TGTGCCAGCAGCTTGGGACAGGGCACTGAAGCTTTCTTT

d_gene: TRBD1
v_gene: TRBV29-1
abundance: -
j_gene: TRBJ1-4
CDR3aa: CSVADRVGEKLFF
CDR3nt: TGCAGCGTAGCAGACAGGGTCGGGGAAAAACTGTTTTTT

d_gene: -
v_gene: TRBV3-1/TRBV3-2
abundance: -
j_gene: TRBJ2-6
CDR3aa: CASSPGTGSSGANVLTF
CDR3nt: TGTGCCAGCAGCCCCGGGACTGGGAGCTCTGGGGCCAACGTCCTGACTTTC

d_gene: -
v_gene: TRBV28
abundance: -
j_gene: TRBJ1-5
CDR3aa: CASTLTGTLNQPQHF
CDR3nt: TGTGCCAGCACCCTAACCGGGACACTAAATCAGCCCCAGCATTTT

d_gene: -
v_gene: TRBV6-5
abundance: once
j_gene: TRBJ1-5
CDR3aa: CASRVLWGQPQHF
CDR3nt: TGTGCCAGCAGGGTCCTTTGGGGTCAGCCCCAGCATTTT

d_gene: -
v_gene: TRBV4-1
abundance: -
j_gene: TRBJ2-1
CDR3aa: CASSQDLGEQFF
CDR3nt: TGCGCCAGCAGCCAAGATTTGGGTGAGCAGTTCTTC

d_gene: -
v_gene: TRBV5-5
abundance: few
j_gene: TRBJ2-7
CDR3aa: CASSLELVTYEQYF
CDR3nt: TGTGCCAGCAGCTTGGAACTAGTCACCTACGAGCAGTACTTC

d_gene: TRBD1
v_gene: TRBV19
abundance: few
j_gene: TRBJ1-5
CDR3aa: CASSEHAPTGGVYSNQPQHF
CDR3nt: TGTGCCAGTAGCGAGCACGCACCCACAGGGGGGGTTTACTCCAATCAGCCCCAGCATTTT

d_gene: TRBD2
v_gene: TRBV27
abundance: once
j_gene: TRBJ2-7
CDR3aa: CASSLSLFGGGEIYEQYF
CDR3nt: TGTGCCAGCAGTTTATCCTTATTCGGCGGGGGGGAAATTTACGAGCAGTACTTC

d_gene: -
v_gene: TRBV27
abundance: -
j_gene: TRBJ1-5
CDR3aa: CASSLSMISNQPQHF
CDR3nt: TGTGCCAGCAGTTTATCAATGATTAGCAATCAGCCCCAGCATTTT

d_gene: TRBD2
v_gene: TRBV7-3
abundance: -
j_gene: TRBJ2-4
CDR3aa: CASRLPLWREPWNIQYF
CDR3nt: TGTGCCAGCAGGTTGCCCCTTTGGCGGGAGCCCTGGAACATTCAGTACTTC

d_gene: -
v_gene: TRBV19
abundance: -
j_gene: TRBJ1-2
CDR3aa: CASTEVGSGYTF
CDR3nt: TGTGCCAGCACCGAGGTGGGTAGTGGCTACACCTTC

d_gene: -
v_gene: TRBV5-1
abundance: -
j_gene: TRBJ2-7
CDR3aa: CASSPLTTFYEQYF
CDR3nt: TGCGCCAGCAGCCCGCTAACTACTTTTTACGAGCAGTACTTC

d_gene: -
v_gene: TRBV7-3
abundance: -
j_gene: TRBJ2-1
CDR3aa: CASSLTIRDEQFF
CDR3nt: TGTGCCAGCAGCTTAACCATCCGGGATGAGCAGTTCTTC

d_gene: TRBD2
v_gene: TRBV5-4
abundance: -
j_gene: TRBJ2-1
CDR3aa: CASSLTVLAGNYNEQFF
CDR3nt: TGTGCCAGCAGCTTGACCGTACTAGCGGGAAACTACAATGAGCAGTTCTTC

d_gene: TRBD1
v_gene: TRBV7-2
abundance: -
j_gene: TRBJ2-3
CDR3aa: CASSAYDRGTDTQYF
CDR3nt: TGTGCCAGCAGCGCCTACGACAGGGGCACAGATACGCAGTATTTT

d_gene: -
v_gene: TRBV27
abundance: -
j_gene: TRBJ2-7
CDR3aa: CASSLSQYSYEQYF
CDR3nt: TGTGCCAGCAGTTTATCTCAGTACTCCTACGAGCAGTACTTC

d_gene: -
v_gene: TRBV5-4
abundance: -
j_gene: TRBJ2-5
CDR3aa: CASSWGAQETQYF
CDR3nt: TGTGCCAGCAGCTGGGGGGCCCAAGAGACCCAGTACTTC

d_gene: -
v_gene: TRBV24-1
abundance: -
j_gene: TRBJ2-1
CDR3aa: CATSDLGANEQFF
CDR3nt: TGTGCCACCAGTGATTTAGGGGCCAATGAGCAGTTCTTC

d_gene: -
v_gene: TRBV7-2
abundance: -
j_gene: TRBJ1-1
CDR3aa: CASSFIGGLGTEAFF
CDR3nt: TGTGCCAGCAGCTTTATCGGGGGGCTTGGCACTGAAGCTTTCTTT

d_gene: TRBD1
v_gene: TRBV27
abundance: -
j_gene: TRBJ1-1
CDR3aa: CASSLSYRGTEAFF
CDR3nt: TGTGCCAGCAGTTTATCTTACAGGGGCACTGAAGCTTTCTTT

d_gene: -
v_gene: TRBV11-2
abundance: -
j_gene: TRBJ1-2
CDR3aa: CASSLAWTSNYGYTF
CDR3nt: TGTGCCAGCAGCTTAGCGTGGACTTCTAACTATGGCTACACCTTC

d_gene: -
v_gene: TRBV11-1
abundance: -
j_gene: TRBJ2-3
CDR3aa: CASSLGQVADTQYF
CDR3nt: TGTGCCAGCAGCTTAGGTCAGGTCGCAGATACGCAGTATTTT

d_gene: TRBD2
v_gene: TRBV6-4
abundance: -
j_gene: TRBJ2-1
CDR3aa: CASSDGASGNNEQFF
CDR3nt: TGTGCCAGCAGTGATGGAGCTAGCGGGAACAATGAGCAGTTCTTC

d_gene: -
v_gene: TRBV7-9
abundance: -
j_gene: TRBJ1-6
CDR3aa: CASSPPQGGILTPLHF
CDR3nt: TGTGCCAGCAGCCCCCCCCAGGGAGGAATTTTGACACCCCTCCACTTT

d_gene: -
v_gene: TRBV7-9
abundance: once
j_gene: TRBJ1-2
CDR3aa: CASRAPYFYGYTF
CDR3nt: TGTGCCAGCAGGGCCCCATACTTCTATGGCTACACCTTC